The present entry profiles one T cell receptor beta chain with its context. The sample comes from a study of blood T cell repertoires in COVID-19. Study overall: Specimens from acute and convalescent COVID-19 originated in the United States, Italy and Spain. T cells, B-cell-depleted T cells, or PBMCs supplied cDNA or gDNA.

This CDR3 spans 14 amino acids. Germline assignment: CDR1 DFQATT and CDR2 SNEGSKA (reference sequence). V shed 3 bases and J 2 bases; nucleotides not matched to a gene: 6. Per the original methods: Amplification from reference gene primers served as the basis for estimated nucleated cell counts. The table came from immunoSEQ multiplex PCR; TCRdb's copy has only in-frame clones and leaves some out. That table is the source of V, J and clone size, and D and trimming were worked out from the DNA. The sample consists of 190,000 or so clones, about 87% of them appearing once. The TCR sequence derives from a man aged 35-49 years with active or convalescent COVID-19. V gene TRBV20-1 combines with J gene TRBJ1-1; 7 bases align to TRBD1. Input material: peripheral blood. Here the CDR3 DNA reads TGCAGTGCTAGTAGGCAGGGGGGAAACACTGAAGCTTTCTTT. Translation: CSASRQGGNTEAFF.